The present T cell receptor (beta chain) was sequenced within a study of cytomegalovirus exposure and HLA in healthy donors. The PCR was carried out with 60 Vbeta primers and 13 Jbeta primers. Sequencing used immunoSEQ multiplex PCR; TCRdb keeps in-frame clones, though not all of them. The sample has about 110,000 clones; around 85% are singletons. General study points: DRB1 showed the most TCR associations and HLA-C the fewest in a later analysis, as rates varied by HLA locus. There were some public TCRs occurring in many donors, but most TCR sequences were rare.

The CDR3 totals 13 residues. Per the germline V gene, CDR1 is KGHSH and CDR2 is LQKENI. The trim removed 5 bases at V and 5 bases at J, leaving 5 bases unmatched. A remark on this clone: Antigen unknown.

This clonotype was sampled from a man aged 25 to 40 in good health and CMV-seropositive. This chain links TRBV18 with TRBJ2-7; 8 bases agree with TRBD1. Specimen: PBMCs. The CDR3: CASSSDRENEQYF. CDR3 DNA sequence: TGTGCCAGCTCATCGGACAGGGAAAACGAGCAGTACTTC. The entire variable domain, with the rest obtained from reference TRBV18 and TRBJ2-7, is as follows: NAGVMQNPRHLVRRRGQEARLRCSPMKGHSHVYWYRQLPEEGLKFMVYLQKENIIDESGMPKERFSAEFPKEGPSILRIQQVVRGDSAAYFCASSSDRENEQYFGPGTRLTVT.